Sequencing of this T cell receptor (beta chain) was carried out in a study of blood T cells in healthy people across ages. Study-wide context: Template switching recovered approximately one barcoded beta molecule for every two T cells.

Only a few counts were recorded for this clonotype. V lost 2 bases, J lost 4 bases, and 9 bases lay in between. The CDR3 has 13 amino acids. Germline V CDR1 and CDR2: SGHRS, YFSETQ. For the second PCR, which ran for about 7 to 12 cycles, a sample-barcoded 5' primer and a J-beta primer mix were used. TCRdb redid the calling of the 5' RACE reads with MiXCR, one entry per CDR3 protein. The sample lists about 650,000 distinct CDR3 sequences; approximately 52% were seen once. The chain is built from TRBV5-1 and TRBJ1-1, with D unclear. The source of this sequence is a woman aged 80 or over in good health. The source material was blood. This CDR3 is CASSFGSSTEAFF. In DNA form, the CDR3 reads TGCGCCAGCAGCTTTGGGTCGAGCACTGAAGCTTTCTTT. The full variable domain, with the rest looked up from reference TRBV5-1 and TRBJ1-1, is KAGVTQTPRYLIKTRGQQVTLSCSPISGHRSVSWYQQTPGQGLQFLFEYFSETQRNKGNFPGRFSGRQFSNSRSEMNVSTLELGDSALYLCASSFGSSTEAFFGQGTRLTVV.